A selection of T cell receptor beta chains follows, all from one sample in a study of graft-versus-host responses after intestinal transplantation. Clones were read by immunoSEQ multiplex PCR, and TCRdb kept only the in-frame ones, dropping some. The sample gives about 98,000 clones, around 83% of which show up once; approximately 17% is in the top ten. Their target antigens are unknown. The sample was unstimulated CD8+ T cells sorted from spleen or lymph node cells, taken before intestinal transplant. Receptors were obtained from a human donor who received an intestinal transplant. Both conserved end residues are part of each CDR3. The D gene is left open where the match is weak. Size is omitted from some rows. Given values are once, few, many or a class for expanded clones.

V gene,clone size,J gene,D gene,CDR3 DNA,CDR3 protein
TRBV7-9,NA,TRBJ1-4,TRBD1,TGTGCCAGCAGCTCACGCAGGGGGGTTACGGCTAATGAAAAACTGTTTTTT,CASSSRRGVTANEKLFF
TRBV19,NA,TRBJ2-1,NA,TGTGCCAGTAGTATTGGCCAGGGGAGGGATGAGCAGTTCTTC,CASSIGQGRDEQFF
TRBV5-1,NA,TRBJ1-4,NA,TGCGCCAGCAGCCTGGCTGGGACAACTAATGAAAAACTGTTTTTT,CASSLAGTTNEKLFF
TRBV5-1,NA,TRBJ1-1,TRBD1,TGCGCCAGCAGCTTGGGGTTTCCCCCAGGGGGCACTGAAGCTTTCTTT,CASSLGFPPGGTEAFF
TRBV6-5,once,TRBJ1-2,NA,TGTGCCAGCAGAAGGGGGTATGGCTACACCTTC,CASRRGYGYTF
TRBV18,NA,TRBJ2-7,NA,TGTGCCAGCTCACCACGATCCAGGGAATGGTACGAGCAGTACTTC,CASSPRSREWYEQYF
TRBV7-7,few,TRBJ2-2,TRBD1,TGTGCCAGCAGCGGGACAGTCAACACCGGGGAGCTGTTTTTT,CASSGTVNTGELFF
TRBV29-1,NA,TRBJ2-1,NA,TGCAGCGTTGATACGGGGGACCAATACAATGAGCAGTTCTTC,CSVDTGDQYNEQFF
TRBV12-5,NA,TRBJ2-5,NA,TGTGCTAGTGGCCACGCGGAAGTCTACTTC,CASGHAEVYF
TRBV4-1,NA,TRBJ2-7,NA,TGTGCCAGCAGCCAAGAAAGGCGGTGCGAGCAGTACTTC,CASSQERRCEQYF